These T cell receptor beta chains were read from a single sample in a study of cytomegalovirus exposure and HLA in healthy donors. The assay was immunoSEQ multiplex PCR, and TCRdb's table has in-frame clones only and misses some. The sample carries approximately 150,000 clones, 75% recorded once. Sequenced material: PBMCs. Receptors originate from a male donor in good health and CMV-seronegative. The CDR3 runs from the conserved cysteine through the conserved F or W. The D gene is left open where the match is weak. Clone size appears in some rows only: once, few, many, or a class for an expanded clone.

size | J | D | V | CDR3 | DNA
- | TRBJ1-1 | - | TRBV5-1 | CASSLAENTEAFF | TGCGCCAGCAGCTTGGCAGAGAACACTGAAGCTTTCTTT
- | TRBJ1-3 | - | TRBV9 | CASSVAVHSGNTIYF | TGTGCCAGCAGCGTGGCCGTCCACTCTGGAAACACCATATATTTT
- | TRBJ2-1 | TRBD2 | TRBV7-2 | CASSSQGLAGNEQFF | TGTGCCAGCAGCTCCCAGGGACTAGCGGGGAATGAGCAGTTCTTC
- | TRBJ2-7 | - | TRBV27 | CASSLFHGGTATYEQYF | TGTGCCAGCAGTTTATTCCATGGGGGGACAGCCACCTACGAGCAGTACTTC
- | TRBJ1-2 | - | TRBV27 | CASSKTGSYDGGYTF | TGTGCCAGCAGCAAGACAGGCTCCTATGATGGTGGCTACACCTTC
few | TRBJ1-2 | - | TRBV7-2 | CASSLGGAGEGGGYTF | TGTGCCAGCTCCCTAGGGGGGGCAGGGGAGGGTGGGGGCTACACCTTC
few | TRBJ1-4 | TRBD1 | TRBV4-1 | CASSHSPGQSTNEKLFF | TGCGCCAGCAGCCATTCACCGGGACAGTCAACTAATGAAAAACTGTTTTTT
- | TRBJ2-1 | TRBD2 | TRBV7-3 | CASSQSAGVYNEQFF | TGTGCCAGCAGCCAATCAGCGGGGGTATACAATGAGCAGTTCTTC
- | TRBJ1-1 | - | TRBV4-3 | CASSQLGLKNTEAFF | TGCGCCAGCAGCCAACTGGGACTCAAGAACACTGAAGCTTTCTTT
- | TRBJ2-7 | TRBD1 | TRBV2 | CASSDGTGGYEQYF | TGTGCCAGCAGTGATGGGACAGGGGGTTACGAGCAGTACTTC
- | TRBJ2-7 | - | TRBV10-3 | CAISSGNSYEQYF | TGTGCCATCAGTTCAGGGAACTCCTACGAGCAGTACTTC
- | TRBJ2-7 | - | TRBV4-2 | CASSQAVTSGTGEQYF | TGTGCCAGCAGCCAAGCGGTAACTAGCGGGACAGGGGAGCAGTACTTC
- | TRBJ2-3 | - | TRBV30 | CAWSRLAASTDTQYF | TGTGCCTGGAGTCGGCTAGCAGCTAGCACAGATACGCAGTATTTT
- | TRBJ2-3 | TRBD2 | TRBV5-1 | CASSSTHTGLAGGIRRDTQYF | TGCGCCAGCAGCTCTACCCACACCGGACTAGCGGGGGGTATTCGCAGAGATACGCAGTATTTT
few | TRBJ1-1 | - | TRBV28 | CASSLLHTNTEAFF | TGTGCCAGCAGCCTTCTCCACACGAACACTGAAGCTTTCTTT
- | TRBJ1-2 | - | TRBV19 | CASSMQSENYGYTF | TGTGCCAGTAGTATGCAGTCGGAGAACTATGGCTACACCTTC
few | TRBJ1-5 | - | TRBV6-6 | CASSGQNNQPQHF | TGTGCCAGCAGCGGACAGAACAATCAGCCCCAGCATTTT
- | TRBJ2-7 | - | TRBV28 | CASSFGHLSSYEQYF | TGTGCCAGCAGTTTCGGACACCTGTCCTCCTACGAGCAGTACTTC
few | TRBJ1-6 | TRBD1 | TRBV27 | CASSLRGQGFIRNHNSPLHF | TGTGCCAGCAGTTTAAGGGGACAGGGGTTTATACGGAACCATAATTCACCCCTCCACTTT
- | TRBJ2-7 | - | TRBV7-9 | CASSLIGGYEQYF | TGTGCCAGCAGCTTAATAGGCGGGTACGAGCAGTACTTC
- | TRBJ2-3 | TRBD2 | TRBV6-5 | CASSYSSGSPTDTQYF | TGTGCCAGCAGTTACTCTAGCGGGTCCCCCACAGATACGCAGTATTTT
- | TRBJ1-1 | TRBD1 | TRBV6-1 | CASSGGTGTTMNTEAFF | TGTGCCAGCAGTGGAGGGACAGGGACTACTATGAACACTGAAGCTTTCTTT
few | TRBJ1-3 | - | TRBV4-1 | CASSQQLRNTIYF | TGCGCCAGCAGCCAACAGTTGCGAAACACCATATATTTT